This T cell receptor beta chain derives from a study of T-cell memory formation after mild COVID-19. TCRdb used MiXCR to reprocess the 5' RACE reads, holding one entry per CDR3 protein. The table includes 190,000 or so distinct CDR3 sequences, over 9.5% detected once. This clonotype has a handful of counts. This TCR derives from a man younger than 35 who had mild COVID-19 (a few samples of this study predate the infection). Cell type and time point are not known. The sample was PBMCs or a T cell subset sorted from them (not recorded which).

CDR3 sequence: CSASDGFMNTEAFF. The DNA for the CDR3 is TGCAGTGCTAGTGACGGATTCATGAACACTGAAGCTTTCTTT. The chain couples TRBV20-1 to TRBJ1-1; D ambiguous. The CDR3 consists of 14 residues. Trimming cost V 3 bases and J 0 bases, with 11 bases left between them. Germline assignment: CDR1 DFQATT and CDR2 SNEGSKA (reference sequence).